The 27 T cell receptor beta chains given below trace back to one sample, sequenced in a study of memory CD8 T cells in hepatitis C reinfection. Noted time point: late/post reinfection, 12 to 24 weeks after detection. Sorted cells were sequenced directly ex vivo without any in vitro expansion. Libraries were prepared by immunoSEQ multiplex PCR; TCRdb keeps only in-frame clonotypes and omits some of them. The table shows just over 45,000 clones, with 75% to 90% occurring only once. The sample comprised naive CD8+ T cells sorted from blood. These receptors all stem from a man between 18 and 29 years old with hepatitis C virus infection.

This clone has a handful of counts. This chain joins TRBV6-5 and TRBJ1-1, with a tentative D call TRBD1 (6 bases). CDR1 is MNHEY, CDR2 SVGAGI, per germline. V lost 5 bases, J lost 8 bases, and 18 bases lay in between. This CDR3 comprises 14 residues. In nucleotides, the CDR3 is TGTGCCAGCAGTCCGGATCAGGGGAGAGAAGAAGCTTTCTTT. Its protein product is CASSPDQGREEAFF.

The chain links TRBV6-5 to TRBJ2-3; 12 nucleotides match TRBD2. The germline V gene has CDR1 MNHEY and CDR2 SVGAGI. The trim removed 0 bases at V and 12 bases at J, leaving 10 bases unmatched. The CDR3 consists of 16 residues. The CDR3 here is CASSYSIGLAGGPQYF. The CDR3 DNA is TGTGCCAGCAGTTACTCGATAGGTCTAGCGGGGGGGCCACAGTATTTT.

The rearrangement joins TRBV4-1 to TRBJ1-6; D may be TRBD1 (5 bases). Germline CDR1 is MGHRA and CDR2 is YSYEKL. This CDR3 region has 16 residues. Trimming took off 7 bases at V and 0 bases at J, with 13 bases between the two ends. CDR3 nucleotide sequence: TGCGCCAGCAAGGAGGGGCCTTTCTCCTATAATTCACCCCTCCACTTT. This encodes CASKEGPFSYNSPLHF.

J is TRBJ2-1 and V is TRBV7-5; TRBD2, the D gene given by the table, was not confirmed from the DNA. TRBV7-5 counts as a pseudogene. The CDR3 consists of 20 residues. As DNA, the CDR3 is TGTGCCAGAAGTCCTCCCGGGACTAGCGGGAACTTGTGCTCCTACAATGAGCAGTTCTTC. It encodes CARSPPGTSGNLCSYNEQFF.

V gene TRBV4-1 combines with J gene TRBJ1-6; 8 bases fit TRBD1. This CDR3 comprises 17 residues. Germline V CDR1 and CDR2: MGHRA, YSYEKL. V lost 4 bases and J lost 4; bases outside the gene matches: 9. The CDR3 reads CASSPSATGGYNSPLHF. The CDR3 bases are TGCGCCAGCAGCCCCAGCGCCACAGGGGGGTATAATTCACCCCTCCACTTT.

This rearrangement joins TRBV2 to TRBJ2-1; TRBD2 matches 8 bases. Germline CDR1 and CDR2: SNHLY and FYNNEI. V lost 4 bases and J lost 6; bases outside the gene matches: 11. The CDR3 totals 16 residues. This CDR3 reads CASSVTGGRPINEQFF. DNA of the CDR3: TGTGCCAGCAGTGTGACGGGCGGGAGGCCTATCAATGAGCAGTTCTTC.

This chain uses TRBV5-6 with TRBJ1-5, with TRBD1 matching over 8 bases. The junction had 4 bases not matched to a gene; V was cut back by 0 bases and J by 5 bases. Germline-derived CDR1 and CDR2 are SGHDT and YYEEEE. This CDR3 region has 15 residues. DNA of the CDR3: TGTGCCAGCAGCTTGGGCGGGACAGGCTATCAGCCCCAGCATTTT. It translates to CASSLGGTGYQPQHF.

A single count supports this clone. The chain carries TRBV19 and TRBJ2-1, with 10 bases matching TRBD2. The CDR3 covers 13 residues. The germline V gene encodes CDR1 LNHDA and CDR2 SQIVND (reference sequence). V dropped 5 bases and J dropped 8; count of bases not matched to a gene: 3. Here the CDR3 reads CASSVAGGYEQFF. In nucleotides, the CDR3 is TGTGCCAGTAGTGTAGCGGGGGGCTATGAGCAGTTCTTC.

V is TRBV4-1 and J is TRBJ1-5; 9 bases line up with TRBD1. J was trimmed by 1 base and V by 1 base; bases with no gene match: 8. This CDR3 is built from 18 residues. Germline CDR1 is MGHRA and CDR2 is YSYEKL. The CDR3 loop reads CASSQGEGQGWSNQPQHF. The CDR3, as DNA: TGCGCCAGCAGCCAAGGGGAGGGACAGGGATGGAGCAATCAGCCCCAGCATTTT.

CDR3 sequence (DNA): TGTGGGTCGGAAGGGGTCGCTGAAGCTTTCTTT. Translation gives CGSEGVAEAFF. V gene TRBV2 combines with J gene TRBJ1-1; tentatively, D is TRBD1 (5 bases). This CDR3 contains 11 residues. The germline V gene encodes CDR1 SNHLY and CDR2 FYNNEI. The variable domain in full, with the rest retrieved from reference TRBV2 and TRBJ1-1, is EPEVTQTPSHQVTQMGQEVILRCVPISNHLYFYWYRQILGQKVEFLVSFYNNEISEKSEIFDDQFSVERPDGSNFTLKIRSTKLEDSAMYFCGSEGVAEAFFGQGTRLTVV.

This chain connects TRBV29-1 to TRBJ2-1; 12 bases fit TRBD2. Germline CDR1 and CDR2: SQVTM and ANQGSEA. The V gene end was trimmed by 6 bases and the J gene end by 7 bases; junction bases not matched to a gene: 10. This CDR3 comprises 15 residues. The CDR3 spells CSVLGGLAGGNEQFF. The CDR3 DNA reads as TGCAGCGTCTTGGGGGGACTAGCGGGCGGGAATGAGCAGTTCTTC.

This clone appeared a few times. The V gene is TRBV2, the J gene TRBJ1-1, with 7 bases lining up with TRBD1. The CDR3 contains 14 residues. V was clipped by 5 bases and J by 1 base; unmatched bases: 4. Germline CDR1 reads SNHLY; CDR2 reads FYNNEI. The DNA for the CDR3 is TGTGCCAGCAGTAATACAGGGGAGAACACTGAAGCTTTCTTT. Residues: CASSNTGENTEAFF.

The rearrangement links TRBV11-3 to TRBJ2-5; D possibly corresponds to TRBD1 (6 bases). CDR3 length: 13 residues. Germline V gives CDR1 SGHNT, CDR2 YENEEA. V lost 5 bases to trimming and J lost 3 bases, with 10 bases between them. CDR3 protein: CASSTRQEETQYF. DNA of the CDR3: TGTGCCAGCAGCACCCGACAGGAAGAGACCCAGTACTTC.

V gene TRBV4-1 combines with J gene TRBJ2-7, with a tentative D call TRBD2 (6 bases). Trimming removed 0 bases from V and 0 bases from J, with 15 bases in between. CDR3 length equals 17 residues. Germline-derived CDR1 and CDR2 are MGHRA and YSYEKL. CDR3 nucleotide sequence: TGCGCCAGCAGCCAAGAGGATTGGCGGGAAAGCTCCTACGAGCAGTACTTC. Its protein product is CASSQEDWRESSYEQYF.

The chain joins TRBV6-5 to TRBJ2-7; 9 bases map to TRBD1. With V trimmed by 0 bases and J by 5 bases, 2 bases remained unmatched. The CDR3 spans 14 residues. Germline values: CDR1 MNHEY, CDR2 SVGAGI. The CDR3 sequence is CASSYSTGGNEQYF. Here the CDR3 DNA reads TGTGCCAGCAGTTACTCGACAGGGGGTAACGAGCAGTACTTC.

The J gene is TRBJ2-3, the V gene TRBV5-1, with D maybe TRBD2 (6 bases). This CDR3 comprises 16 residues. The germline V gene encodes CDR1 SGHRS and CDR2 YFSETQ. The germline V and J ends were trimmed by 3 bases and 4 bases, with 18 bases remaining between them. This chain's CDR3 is CASSWEASFSPDTQYF. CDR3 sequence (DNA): TGCGCCAGCAGCTGGGAGGCATCCTTCTCACCAGATACGCAGTATTTT.

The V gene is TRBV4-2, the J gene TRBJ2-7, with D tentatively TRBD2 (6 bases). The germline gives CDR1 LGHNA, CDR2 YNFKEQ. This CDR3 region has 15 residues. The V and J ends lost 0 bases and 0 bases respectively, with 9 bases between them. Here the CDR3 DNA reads TGTGCCAGCAGCCAAGACCCGGGGGACTCCTACGAGCAGTACTTC. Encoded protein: CASSQDPGDSYEQYF.

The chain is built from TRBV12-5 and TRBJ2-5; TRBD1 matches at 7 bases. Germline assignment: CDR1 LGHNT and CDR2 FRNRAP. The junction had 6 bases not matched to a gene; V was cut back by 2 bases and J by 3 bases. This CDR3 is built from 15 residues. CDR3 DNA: TGTGCTAGTGGTTTGTCCCACAGGGGCGAAGAGACCCAGTACTTC. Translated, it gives CASGLSHRGEETQYF.

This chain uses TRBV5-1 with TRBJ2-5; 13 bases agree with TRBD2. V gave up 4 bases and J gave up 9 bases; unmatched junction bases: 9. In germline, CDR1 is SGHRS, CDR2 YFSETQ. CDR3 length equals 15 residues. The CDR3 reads CASSLGLAGRLPQYF. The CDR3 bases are TGCGCCAGCAGCCTGGGACTAGCGGGGCGGCTCCCCCAGTACTTC.

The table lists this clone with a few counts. The CDR3 DNA reads TGTGCCAGCAGCTTGGCCGGTCGACAGCATGAGCAGTTCTTC. This sequence encodes CASSLAGRQHEQFF. The chain is built from TRBV5-4 and TRBJ2-1, with D maybe TRBD1 (5 bases). The CDR3 sequence is 14 residues long. Germline CDR1 SGHNT, CDR2 YYREEE (reference sequence). V was cut by 0 bases and J by 8 bases, with 12 bases left in between.

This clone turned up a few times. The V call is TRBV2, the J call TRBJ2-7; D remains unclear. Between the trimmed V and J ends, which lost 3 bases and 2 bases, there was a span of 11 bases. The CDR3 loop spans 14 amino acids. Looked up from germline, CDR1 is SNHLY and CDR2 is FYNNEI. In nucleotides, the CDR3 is TGTGCCAGCAGTGAGACGGAGCAGACCTACGAGCAGTACTTC. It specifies CASSETEQTYEQYF.

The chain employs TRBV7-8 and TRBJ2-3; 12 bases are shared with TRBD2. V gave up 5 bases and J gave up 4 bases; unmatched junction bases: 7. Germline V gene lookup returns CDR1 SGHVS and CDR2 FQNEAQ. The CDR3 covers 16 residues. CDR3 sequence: CASSPSSGGAADTQYF. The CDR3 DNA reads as TGTGCCAGCAGCCCTTCTAGCGGGGGGGCTGCAGATACGCAGTATTTT.

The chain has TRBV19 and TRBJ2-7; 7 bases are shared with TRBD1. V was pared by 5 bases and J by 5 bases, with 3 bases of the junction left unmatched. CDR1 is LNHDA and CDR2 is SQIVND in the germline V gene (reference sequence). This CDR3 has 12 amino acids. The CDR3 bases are TGTGCCAGTAGTCCCCAGGGGGACGAGCAGTACTTC. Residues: CASSPQGDEQYF.

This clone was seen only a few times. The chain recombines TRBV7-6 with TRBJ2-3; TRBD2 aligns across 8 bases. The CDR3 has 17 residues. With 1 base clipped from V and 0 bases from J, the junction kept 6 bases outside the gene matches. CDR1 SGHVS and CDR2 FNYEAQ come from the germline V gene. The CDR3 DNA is TGTGCCAGCAGCTTAGAGTCAGCGGGGGCCAGCACAGATACGCAGTATTTT. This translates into CASSLESAGASTDTQYF.

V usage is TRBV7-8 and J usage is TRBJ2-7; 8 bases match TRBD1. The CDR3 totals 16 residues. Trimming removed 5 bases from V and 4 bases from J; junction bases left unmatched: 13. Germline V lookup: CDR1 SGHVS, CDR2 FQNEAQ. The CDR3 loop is CASSPHDRGRGYEQYV. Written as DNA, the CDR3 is TGTGCCAGCAGCCCCCACGACAGGGGAAGGGGGTACGAGCAGTACGTC.

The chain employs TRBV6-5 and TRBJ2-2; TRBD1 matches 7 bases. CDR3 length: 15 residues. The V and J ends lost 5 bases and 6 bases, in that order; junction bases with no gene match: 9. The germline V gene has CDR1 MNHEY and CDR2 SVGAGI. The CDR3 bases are TGTGCCAGCAGTGCTAGAGGGGGCAACGCCGGGGAGCTGTTTTTT. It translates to CASSARGGNAGELFF.

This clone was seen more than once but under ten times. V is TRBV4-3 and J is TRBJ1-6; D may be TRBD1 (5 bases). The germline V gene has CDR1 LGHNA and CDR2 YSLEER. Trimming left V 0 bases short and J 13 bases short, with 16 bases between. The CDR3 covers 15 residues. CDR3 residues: CASSQDRTPPVPLHF. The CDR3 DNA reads TGCGCCAGCAGCCAAGATAGGACACCCCCTGTGCCCCTCCACTTT.